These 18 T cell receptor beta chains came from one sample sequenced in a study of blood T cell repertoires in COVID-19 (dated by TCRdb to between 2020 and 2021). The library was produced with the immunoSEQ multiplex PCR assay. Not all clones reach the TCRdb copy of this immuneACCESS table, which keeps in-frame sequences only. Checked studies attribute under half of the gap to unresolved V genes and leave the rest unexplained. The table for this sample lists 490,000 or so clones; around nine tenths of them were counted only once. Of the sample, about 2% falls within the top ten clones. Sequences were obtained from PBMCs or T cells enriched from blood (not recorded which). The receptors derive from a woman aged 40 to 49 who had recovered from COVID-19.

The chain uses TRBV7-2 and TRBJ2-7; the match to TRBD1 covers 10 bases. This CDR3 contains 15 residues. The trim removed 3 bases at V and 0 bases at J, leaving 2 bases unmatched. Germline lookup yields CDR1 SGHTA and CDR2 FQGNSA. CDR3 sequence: CASSLDRGSSYEQYF. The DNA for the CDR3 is TGTGCCAGCAGCTTGGACAGGGGGAGCTCCTACGAGCAGTACTTC. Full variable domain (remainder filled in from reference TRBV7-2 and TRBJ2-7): GAGVSQSPSNKVTEKGKDVELRCDPISGHTALYWYRQSLGQGLEFLIYFQGNSAPDKSGLPSDRFSAERTGGSVSTLTIQRTQQEDSAVYLCASSLDRGSSYEQYFGPGTRLTVT.

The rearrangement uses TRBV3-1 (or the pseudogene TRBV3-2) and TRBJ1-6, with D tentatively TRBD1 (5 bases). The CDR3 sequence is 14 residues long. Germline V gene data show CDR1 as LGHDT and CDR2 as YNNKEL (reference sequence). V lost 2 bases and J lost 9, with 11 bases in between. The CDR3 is CASSQQVGLSPLHF. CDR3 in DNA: TGTGCCAGCAGCCAACAGGTGGGGCTTTCACCCCTCCACTTT.

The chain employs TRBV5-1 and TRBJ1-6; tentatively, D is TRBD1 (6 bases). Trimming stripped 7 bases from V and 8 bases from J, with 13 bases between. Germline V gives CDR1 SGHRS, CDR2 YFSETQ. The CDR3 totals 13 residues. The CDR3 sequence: CASGPDSYSPLHF. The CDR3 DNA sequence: TGCGCCAGCGGCCCGGACAGTTATTCACCCCTCCACTTT.

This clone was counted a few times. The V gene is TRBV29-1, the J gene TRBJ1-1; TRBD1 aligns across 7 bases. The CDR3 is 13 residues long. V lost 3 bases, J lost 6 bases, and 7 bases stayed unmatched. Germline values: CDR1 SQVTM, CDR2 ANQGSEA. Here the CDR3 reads CSVDKGGYAEAFF. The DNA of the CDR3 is TGCAGCGTTGACAAAGGGGGCTACGCTGAAGCTTTCTTT.

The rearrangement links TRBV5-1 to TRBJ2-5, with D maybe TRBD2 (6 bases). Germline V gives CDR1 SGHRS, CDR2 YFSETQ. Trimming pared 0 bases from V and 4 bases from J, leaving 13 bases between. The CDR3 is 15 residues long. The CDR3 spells CASSLDSGRGETQYF. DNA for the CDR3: TGCGCCAGCAGCTTGGATTCGGGGCGGGGAGAGACCCAGTACTTC.

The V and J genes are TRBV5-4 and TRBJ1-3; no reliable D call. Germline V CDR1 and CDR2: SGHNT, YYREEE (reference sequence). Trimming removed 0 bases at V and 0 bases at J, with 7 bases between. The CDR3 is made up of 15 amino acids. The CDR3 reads CASSLGPDSGNTIYF. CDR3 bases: TGTGCCAGCAGCTTGGGTCCAGACTCTGGAAACACCATATATTTT.

CDR3 amino acids: CASSQIAPGTSGSYEQYF. CDR3 in DNA: TGTGCCAGCAGCCAAATAGCCCCCGGGACTAGCGGCTCCTACGAGCAGTACTTC. The chain is built from TRBV3-1 (or the pseudogene TRBV3-2) and TRBJ2-7; 11 nucleotides match TRBD2. V was clipped by 2 bases and J by 0 bases; unmatched bases: 9. The CDR3 contains 18 residues. CDR1 and CDR2 from the germline V gene are LGHDT and YNNKEL (reference sequence).

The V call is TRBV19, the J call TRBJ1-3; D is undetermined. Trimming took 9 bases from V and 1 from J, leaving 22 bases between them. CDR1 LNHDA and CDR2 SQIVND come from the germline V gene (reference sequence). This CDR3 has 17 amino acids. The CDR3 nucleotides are TGTGCCAGCACCCACTTGCATGTTCCCCGTTCTGGAAACACCATATATTTT. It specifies CASTHLHVPRSGNTIYF.

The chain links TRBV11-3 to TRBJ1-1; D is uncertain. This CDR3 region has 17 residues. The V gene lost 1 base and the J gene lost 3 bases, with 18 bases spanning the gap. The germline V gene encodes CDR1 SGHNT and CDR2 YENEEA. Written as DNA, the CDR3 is TGTGCCAGCAGCTTAGGGTCCGGCAGGTACAGTTACACTGAAGCTTTCTTT. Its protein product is CASSLGSGRYSYTEAFF.

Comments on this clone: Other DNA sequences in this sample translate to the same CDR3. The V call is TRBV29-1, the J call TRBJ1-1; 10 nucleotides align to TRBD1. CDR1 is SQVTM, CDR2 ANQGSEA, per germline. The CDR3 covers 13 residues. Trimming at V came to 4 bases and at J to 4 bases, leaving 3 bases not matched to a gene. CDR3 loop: CSVVGQGGTEAFF. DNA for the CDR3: TGCAGCGTTGTTGGACAGGGGGGCACTGAAGCTTTCTTT.

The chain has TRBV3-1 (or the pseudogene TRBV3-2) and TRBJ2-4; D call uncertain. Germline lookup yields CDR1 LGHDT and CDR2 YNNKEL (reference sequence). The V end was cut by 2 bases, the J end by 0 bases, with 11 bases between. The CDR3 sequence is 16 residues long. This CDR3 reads CASSQKLSLAKNIQYF. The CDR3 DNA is TGTGCCAGCAGCCAAAAGCTCTCACTAGCCAAAAACATTCAGTACTTC.

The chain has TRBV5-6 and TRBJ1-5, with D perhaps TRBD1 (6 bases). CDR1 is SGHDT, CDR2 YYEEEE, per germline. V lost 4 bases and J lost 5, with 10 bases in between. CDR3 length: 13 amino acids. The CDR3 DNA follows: TGTGCCAGCAGCGGAGGGGGGGATCAGCCCCAGCATTTT. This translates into CASSGGGDQPQHF.

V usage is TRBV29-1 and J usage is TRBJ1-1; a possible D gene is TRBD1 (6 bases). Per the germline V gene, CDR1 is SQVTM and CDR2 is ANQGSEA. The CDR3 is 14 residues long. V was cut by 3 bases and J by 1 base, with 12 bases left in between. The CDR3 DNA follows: TGCAGCGTTGAGGGGGGGCGATGGAACACTGAAGCTTTCTTT. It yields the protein CSVEGGRWNTEAFF.

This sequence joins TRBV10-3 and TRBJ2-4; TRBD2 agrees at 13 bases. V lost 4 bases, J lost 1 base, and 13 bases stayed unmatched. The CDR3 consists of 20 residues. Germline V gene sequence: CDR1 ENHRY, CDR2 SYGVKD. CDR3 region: CAISGGSLAGGPAAKNIQYF. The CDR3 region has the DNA TGTGCCATCAGTGGGGGATCACTAGCGGGAGGGCCCGCGGCCAAAAACATTCAGTACTTC.

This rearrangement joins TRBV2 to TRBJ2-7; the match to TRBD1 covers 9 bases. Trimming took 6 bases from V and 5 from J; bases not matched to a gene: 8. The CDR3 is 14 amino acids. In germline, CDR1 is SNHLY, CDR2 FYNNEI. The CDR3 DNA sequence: TGTGCCAGCAGACCGGACAGGGGTTATGACGAGCAGTACTTC. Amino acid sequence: CASRPDRGYDEQYF.

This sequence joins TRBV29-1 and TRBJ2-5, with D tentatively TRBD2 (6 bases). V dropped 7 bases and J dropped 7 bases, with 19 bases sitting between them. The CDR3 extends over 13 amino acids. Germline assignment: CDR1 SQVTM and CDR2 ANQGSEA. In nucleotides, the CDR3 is TGCAGCGGCGGGGCAAATCAGCTCGGGACCCAGTACTTC. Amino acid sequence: CSGGANQLGTQYF.

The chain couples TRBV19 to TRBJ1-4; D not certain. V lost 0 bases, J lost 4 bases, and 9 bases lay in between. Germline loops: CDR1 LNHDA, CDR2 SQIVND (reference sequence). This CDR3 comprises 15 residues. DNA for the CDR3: TGTGCCAGTAGTATAGATTCACAGCTTAATGAAAAACTGTTTTTT. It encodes CASSIDSQLNEKLFF. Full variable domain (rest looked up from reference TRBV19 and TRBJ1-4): DGGITQSPKYLFRKEGQNVTLSCEQNLNHDAMYWYRQDPGQGLRLIYYSQIVNDFQKGDIAEGYSVSREKKESFPLTVTSAQKNPTAFYLCASSIDSQLNEKLFFGSGTQLSVL.

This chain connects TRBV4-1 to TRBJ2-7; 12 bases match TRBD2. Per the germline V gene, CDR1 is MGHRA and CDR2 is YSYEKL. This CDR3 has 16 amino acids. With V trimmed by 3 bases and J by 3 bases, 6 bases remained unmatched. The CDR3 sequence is CASSHAGLAGRYEQYF. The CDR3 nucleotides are TGCGCCAGCAGCCACGCTGGACTAGCGGGACGCTACGAGCAGTACTTC.